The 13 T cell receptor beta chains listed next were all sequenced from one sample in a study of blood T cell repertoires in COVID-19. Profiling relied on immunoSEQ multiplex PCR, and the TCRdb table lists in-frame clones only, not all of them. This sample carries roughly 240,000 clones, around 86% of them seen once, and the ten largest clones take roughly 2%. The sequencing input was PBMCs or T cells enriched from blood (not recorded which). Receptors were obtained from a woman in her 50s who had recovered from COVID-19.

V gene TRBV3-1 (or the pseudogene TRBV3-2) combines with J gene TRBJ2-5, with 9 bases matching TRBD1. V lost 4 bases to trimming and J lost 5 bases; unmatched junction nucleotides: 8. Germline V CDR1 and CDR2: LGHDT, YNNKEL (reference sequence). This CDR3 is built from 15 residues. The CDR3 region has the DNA TGTGCCAGCAGCCCCGCTGGGACAGGGAGGGAGACCCAGTACTTC. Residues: CASSPAGTGRETQYF.

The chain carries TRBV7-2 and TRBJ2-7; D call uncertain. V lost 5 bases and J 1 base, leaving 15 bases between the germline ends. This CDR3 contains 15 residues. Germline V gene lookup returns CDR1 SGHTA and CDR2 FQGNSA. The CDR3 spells CASSPDSIFSYEQYF. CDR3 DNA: TGTGCCAGCAGCCCAGACTCGATTTTTTCCTACGAGCAGTACTTC.

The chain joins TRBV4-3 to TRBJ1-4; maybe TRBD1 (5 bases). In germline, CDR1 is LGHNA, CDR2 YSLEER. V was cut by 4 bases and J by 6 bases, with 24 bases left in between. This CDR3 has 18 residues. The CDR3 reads CASSRLKTAGLGDEKLFF. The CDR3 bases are TGCGCCAGCAGCCGGCTCAAGACAGCGGGGTTGGGGGATGAAAAACTGTTTTTT.

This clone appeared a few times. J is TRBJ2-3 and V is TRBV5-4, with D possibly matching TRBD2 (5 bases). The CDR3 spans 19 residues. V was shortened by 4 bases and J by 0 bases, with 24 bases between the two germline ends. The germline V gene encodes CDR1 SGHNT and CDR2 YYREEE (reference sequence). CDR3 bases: TGTGCCAGCAGCCAGGACTGGGCAGGACTGGCGACTAGCACAGATACGCAGTATTTT. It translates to CASSQDWAGLATSTDTQYF.

The CDR3 protein is CAWSNRITDTQYF. The CDR3 DNA follows: TGTGCCTGGAGTAACAGAATCACAGATACGCAGTATTTT. The chain links TRBV30 to TRBJ2-3; D unresolved. V was trimmed by 2 bases and J by 2 bases, leaving 8 bases between them. Germline V CDR1 and CDR2: GTSNPN, SVGIG (reference sequence). The CDR3 consists of 13 residues. Combining the CDR3 with reference TRBV30 and TRBJ2-3 gives the whole variable domain SQTIHQWPATLVQPVGSPLSLECTVEGTSNPNLYWYRQAAGRGLQLLFYSVGIGQISSEVPQNLSASRPQDRQFILSSKKLLLSDSGFYLCAWSNRITDTQYFGPGTRLTVL.

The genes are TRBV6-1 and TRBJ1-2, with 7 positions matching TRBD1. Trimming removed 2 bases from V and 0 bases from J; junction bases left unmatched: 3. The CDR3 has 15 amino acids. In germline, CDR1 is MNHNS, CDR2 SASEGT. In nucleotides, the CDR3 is TGTGCCAGCAGTGAACACAGGGGAGCTAACTATGGCTACACCTTC. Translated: CASSEHRGANYGYTF.

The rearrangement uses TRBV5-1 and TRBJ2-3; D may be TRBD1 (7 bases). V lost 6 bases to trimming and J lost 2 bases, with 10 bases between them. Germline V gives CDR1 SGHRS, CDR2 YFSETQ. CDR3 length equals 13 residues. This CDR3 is CASMEGATDTQYF. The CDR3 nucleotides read TGCGCCAGCATGGAGGGGGCCACAGATACGCAGTATTTT.

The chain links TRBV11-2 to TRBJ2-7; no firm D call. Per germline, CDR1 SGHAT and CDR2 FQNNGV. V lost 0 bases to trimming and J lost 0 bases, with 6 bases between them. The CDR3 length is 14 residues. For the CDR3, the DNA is TGTGCCAGCAGCTTAGATCTCGGCTCCTACGAGCAGTACTTC. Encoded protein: CASSLDLGSYEQYF.

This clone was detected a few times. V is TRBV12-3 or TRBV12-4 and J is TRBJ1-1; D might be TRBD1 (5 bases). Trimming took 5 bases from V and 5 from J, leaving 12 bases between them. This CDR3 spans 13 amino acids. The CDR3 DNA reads TGTGCCAGCAGTCCAGTGACAGTAACTGAAGCTTTCTTT. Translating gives CASSPVTVTEAFF.

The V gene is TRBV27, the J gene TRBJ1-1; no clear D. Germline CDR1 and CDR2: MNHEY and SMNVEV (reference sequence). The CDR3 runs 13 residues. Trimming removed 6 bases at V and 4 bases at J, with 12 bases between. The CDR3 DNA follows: TGTGCCAGCAGGCCCCCAATGGCCACTGAAGCTTTCTTT. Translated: CASRPPMATEAFF.

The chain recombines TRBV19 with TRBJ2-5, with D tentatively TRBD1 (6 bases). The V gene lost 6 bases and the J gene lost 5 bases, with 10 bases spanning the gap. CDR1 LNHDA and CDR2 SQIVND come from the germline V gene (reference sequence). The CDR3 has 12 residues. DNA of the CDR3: TGTGCCAGTAGAGGGGGATCGGAGACCCAGTACTTC. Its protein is CASRGGSETQYF.

The CDR3 bases are TGTGCCAGCAGTAACCACCGGGACTTCGCCCGGCAGTTCTTC. This translates into CASSNHRDFARQFF. The chain is built from TRBV2 and TRBJ2-1, with TRBD2 as a possible D gene (6 bases). The length of the CDR3 is 14 residues. The V end lost 5 bases, the J end lost 12 bases, and 20 bases lay between the germline ends. Germline-derived CDR1 and CDR2 are SNHLY and FYNNEI.

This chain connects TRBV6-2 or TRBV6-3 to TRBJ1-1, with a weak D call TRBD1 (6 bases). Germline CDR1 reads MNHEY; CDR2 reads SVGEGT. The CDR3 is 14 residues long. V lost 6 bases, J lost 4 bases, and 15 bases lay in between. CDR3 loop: CASSQGQRRTEAFF. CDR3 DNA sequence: TGTGCCAGCAGCCAAGGACAGAGGCGCACTGAAGCTTTCTTT.